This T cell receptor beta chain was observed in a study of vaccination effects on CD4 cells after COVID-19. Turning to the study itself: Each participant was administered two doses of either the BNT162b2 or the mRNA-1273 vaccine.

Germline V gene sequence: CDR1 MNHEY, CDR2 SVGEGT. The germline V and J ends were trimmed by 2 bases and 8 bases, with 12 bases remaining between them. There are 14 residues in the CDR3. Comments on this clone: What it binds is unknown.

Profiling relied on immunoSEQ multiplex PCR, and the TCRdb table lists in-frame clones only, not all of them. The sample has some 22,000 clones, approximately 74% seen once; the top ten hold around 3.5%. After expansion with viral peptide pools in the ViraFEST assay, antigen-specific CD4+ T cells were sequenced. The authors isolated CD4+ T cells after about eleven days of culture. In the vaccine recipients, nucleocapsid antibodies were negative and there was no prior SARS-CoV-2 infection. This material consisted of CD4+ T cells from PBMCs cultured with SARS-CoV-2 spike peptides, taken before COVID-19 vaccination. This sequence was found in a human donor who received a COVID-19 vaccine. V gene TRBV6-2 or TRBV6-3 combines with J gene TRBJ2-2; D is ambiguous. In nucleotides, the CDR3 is TGTGCCAGCAGTTACACCGCGTCAGCAGGGGAGCTGTTTTTT. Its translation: CASSYTASAGELFF.